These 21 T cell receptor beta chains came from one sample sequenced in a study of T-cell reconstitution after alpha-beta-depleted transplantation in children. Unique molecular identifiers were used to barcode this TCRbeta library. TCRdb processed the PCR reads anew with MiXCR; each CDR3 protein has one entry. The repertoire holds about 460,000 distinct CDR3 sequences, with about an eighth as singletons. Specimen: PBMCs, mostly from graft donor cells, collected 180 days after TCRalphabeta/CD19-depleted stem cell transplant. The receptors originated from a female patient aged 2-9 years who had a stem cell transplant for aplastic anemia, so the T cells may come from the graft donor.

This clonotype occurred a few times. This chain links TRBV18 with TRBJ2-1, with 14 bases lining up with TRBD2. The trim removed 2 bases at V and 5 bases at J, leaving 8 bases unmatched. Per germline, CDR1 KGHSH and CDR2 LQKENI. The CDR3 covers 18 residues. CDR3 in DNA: TGTGCCAGCTCACCAGTGACTAGCGGGAGGGCCGTCAACAATGAGCAGTTCTTC. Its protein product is CASSPVTSGRAVNNEQFF.

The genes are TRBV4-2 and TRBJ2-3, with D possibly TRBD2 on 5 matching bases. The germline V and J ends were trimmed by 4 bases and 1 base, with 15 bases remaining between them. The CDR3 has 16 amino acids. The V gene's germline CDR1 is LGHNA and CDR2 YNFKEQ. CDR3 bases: TGTGCCAGCAGCCCCACGTCTGGTAGCGGCACAGATACGCAGTATTTT. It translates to CASSPTSGSGTDTQYF.

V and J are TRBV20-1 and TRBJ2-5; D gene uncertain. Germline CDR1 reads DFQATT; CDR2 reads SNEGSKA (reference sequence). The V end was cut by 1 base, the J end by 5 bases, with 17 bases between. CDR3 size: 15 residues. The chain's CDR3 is CSARARVGRLETQYF. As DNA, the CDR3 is TGCAGTGCTAGAGCTCGCGTTGGACGGTTGGAGACCCAGTACTTC.

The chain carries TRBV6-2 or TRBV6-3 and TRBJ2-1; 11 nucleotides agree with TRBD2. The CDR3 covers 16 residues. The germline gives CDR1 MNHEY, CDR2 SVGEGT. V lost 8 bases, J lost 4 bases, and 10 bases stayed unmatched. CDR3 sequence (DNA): TGTGCCAGCTCGTTAGCGGGGGGGAGGGCTTACAATGAGCAGTTCTTC. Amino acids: CASSLAGGRAYNEQFF.

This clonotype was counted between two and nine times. Here the CDR3 reads CASSDTQGAGYNEQFF. CDR3 sequence (DNA): TGTGCCAGCAGTGACACACAGGGGGCAGGGTACAATGAGCAGTTCTTC. The V gene is TRBV25-1, the J gene TRBJ2-1, with TRBD1 identical over 9 bases. Germline CDR1 reads MGHDK; CDR2 reads SYGVNS. The CDR3 totals 16 residues. The V segment lost 3 bases and the J segment 4 bases; nucleotides outside the gene matches: 7.

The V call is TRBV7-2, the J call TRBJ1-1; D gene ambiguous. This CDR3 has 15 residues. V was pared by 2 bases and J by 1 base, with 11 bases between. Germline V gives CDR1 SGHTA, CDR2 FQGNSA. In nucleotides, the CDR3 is TGTGCCAGCAGCTTAAGGGCCGGGAGGAACACTGAAGCTTTCTTT. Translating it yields CASSLRAGRNTEAFF.

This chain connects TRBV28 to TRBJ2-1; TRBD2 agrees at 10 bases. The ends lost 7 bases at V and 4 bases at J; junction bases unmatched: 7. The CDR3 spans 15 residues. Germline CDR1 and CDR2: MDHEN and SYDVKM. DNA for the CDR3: TGTGCCAGCACGGCTAGCGGGGGTGGTTACAATGAGCAGTTCTTC. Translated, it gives CASTASGGGYNEQFF.

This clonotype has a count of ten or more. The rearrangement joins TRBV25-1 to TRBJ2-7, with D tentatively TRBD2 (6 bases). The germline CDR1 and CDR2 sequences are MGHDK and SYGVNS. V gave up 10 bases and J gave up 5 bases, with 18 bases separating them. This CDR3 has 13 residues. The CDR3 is CATRVGGRDEQYF. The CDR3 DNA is TGTGCCACCAGGGTCGGGGGTAGGGACGAGCAGTACTTC.

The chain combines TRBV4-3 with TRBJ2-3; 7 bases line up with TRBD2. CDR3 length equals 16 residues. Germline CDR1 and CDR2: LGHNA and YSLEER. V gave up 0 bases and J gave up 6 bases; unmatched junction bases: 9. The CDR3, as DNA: TGCGCCAGCAGCCAAGATCCCGGACTAGGGTACGATACGCAGTATTTT. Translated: CASSQDPGLGYDTQYF.

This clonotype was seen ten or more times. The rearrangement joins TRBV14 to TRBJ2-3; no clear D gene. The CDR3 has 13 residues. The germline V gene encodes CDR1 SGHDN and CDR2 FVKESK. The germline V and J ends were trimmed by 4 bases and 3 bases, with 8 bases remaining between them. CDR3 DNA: TGTGCCAGCAGCCGTGGGTGGACAGATACGCAGTATTTT. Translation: CASSRGWTDTQYF.

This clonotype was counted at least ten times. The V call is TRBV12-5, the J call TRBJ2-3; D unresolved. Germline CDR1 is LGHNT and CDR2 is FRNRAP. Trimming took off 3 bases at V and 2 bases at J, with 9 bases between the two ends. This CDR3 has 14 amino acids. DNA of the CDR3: TGTGCTAGTGGTTTAGCGATCCACACAGATACGCAGTATTTT. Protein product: CASGLAIHTDTQYF.

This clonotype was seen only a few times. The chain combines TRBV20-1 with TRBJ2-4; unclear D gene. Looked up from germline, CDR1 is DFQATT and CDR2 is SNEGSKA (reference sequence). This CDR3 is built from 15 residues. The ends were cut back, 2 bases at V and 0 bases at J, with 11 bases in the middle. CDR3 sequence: CSARSHMLAKNIQYF. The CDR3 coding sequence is TGCAGTGCTAGATCACATATGCTAGCCAAAAACATTCAGTACTTC.

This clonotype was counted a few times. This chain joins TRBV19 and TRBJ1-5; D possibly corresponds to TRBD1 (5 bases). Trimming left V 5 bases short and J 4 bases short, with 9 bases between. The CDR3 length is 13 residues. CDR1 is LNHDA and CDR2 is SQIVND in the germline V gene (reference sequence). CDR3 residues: CASSEGRNQPQHF. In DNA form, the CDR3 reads TGTGCCAGTAGTGAGGGGCGAAATCAGCCCCAGCATTTT.

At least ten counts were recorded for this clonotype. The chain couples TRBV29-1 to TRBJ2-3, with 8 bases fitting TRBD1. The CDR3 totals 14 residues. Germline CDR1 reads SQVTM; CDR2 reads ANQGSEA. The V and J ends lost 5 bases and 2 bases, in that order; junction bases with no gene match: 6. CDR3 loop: CSVYPGQATDTQYF. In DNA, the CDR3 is TGCAGCGTTTACCCGGGACAGGCCACAGATACGCAGTATTTT.

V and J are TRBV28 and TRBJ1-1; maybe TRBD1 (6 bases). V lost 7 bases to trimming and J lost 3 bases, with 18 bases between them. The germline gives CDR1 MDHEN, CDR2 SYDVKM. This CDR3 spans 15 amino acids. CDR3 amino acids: CASITSGVIDTEAFF. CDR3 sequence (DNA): TGTGCCAGCATCACTTCAGGGGTTATCGACACTGAAGCTTTCTTT.

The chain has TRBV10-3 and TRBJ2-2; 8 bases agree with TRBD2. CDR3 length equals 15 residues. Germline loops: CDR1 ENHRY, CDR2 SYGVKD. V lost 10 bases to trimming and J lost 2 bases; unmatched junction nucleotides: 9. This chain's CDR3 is CATQSGSLNTGELFF. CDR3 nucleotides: TGTGCCACTCAAAGCGGGAGCCTTAACACCGGGGAGCTGTTTTTT.

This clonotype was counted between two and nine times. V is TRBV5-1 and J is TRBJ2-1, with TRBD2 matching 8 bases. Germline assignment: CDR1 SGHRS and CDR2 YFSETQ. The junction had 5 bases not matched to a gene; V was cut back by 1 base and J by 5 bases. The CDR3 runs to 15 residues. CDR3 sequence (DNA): TGCGCCAGCAGCTTGATAACTAGCGGACACAATGAGCAGTTCTTC. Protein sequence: CASSLITSGHNEQFF.

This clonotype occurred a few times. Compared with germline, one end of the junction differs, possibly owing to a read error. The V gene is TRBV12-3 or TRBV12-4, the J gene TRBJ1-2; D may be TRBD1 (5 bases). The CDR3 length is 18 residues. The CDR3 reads CASSLDGPPNVDPRWGFF. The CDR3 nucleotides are TGTGCCAGCAGTCTAGATGGGCCCCCAAATGTGGACCCTCGGTGGGGCTTCTTC.

In DNA, the CDR3 is TGTGCCAGCAGCCTTAACAGGGCACTCTATGGCTACACCTTC. Protein: CASSLNRALYGYTF. The rearrangement joins TRBV7-2 to TRBJ1-2; D possibly corresponds to TRBD1 (6 bases). V lost 5 bases to trimming and J lost 4 bases, with 14 bases between them. This CDR3 comprises 14 residues. Germline V lookup: CDR1 SGHTA, CDR2 FQGNSA.

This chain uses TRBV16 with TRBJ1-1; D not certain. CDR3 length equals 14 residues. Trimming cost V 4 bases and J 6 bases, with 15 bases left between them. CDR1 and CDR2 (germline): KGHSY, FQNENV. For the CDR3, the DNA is TGTGCCAGCAGCCTTAGGCCCACGTCCTCTGAAGCTTTCTTT. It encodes CASSLRPTSSEAFF.

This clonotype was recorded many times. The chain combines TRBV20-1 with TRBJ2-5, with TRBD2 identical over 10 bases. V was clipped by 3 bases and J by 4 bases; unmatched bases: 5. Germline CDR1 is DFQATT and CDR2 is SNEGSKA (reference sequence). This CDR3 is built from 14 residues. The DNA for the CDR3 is TGCAGTGCTAGGGCTAGCGGGAGAAGAGAGACCCAGTACTTC. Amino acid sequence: CSARASGRRETQYF.